This T cell receptor beta chain was documented in a study of shared clonotypes between healthy human individuals. Broader study findings: A reduction in generation probabilities was seen for non-shared clonotypes relative to those shared by all four donors. Of the naive CD4 clonotypes, 4% to 5% were shared across a few donors. Large sequencing depth failed to make sorted-subset sequencing complete, rarefaction showed.

A remark on this clone: Antigen unknown.

Sequenced by immunoSEQ multiplex PCR; TCRdb stores in-frame clones only, minus some. The sample includes some 980,000 clones, 76% of them seen just once. Germline CDR1 reads SGHRS; CDR2 reads YFSETQ. With 4 bases clipped from V and 2 bases from J, the junction kept 4 bases outside the gene matches. The CDR3 runs to 14 residues. The TCR originated in a man between 18 and 29 years old in good health. The sequencing input was memory CD4+ T cells sorted from blood. The subset denotes: CD45RA-negative fraction. The chain joins TRBV5-1 to TRBJ2-7, with 9 bases lining up with TRBD1. The CDR3 nucleotides read TGCGCCAGCAGCGGGGGACAGGGAGCCTACGAGCAGTACTTC. Its translation: CASSGGQGAYEQYF. The complete variable domain, with remaining parts taken from reference TRBV5-1 and TRBJ2-7, reads KAGVTQTPRYLIKTRGQQVTLSCSPISGHRSVSWYQQTPGQGLQFLFEYFSETQRNKGNFPGRFSGRQFSNSRSEMNVSTLELGDSALYLCASSGGQGAYEQYFGPGTRLTVT.